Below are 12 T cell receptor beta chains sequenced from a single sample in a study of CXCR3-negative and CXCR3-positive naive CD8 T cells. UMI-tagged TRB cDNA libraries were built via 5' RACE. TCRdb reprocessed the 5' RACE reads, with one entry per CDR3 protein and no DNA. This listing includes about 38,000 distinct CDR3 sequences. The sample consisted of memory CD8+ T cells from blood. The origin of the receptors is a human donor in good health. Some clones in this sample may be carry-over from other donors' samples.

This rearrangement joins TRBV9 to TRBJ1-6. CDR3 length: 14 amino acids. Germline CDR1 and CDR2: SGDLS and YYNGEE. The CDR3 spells CASSVIEVDSPLHF.

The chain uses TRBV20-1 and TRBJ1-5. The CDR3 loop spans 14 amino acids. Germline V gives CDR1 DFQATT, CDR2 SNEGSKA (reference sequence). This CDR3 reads CSARFGLSNQPQHF.

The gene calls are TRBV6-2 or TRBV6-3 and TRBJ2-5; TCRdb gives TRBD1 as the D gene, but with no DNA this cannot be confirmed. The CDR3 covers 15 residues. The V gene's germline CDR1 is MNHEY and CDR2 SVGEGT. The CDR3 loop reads CASSSLRGAQETQYF.

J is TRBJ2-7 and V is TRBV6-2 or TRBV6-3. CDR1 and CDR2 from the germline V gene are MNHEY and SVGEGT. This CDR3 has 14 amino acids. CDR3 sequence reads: CASSTGQRTYEQYF.

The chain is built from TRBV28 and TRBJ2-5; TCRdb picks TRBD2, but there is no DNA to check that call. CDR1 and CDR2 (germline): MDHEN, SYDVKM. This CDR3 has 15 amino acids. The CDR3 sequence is CASRRHAGLAETQYF.

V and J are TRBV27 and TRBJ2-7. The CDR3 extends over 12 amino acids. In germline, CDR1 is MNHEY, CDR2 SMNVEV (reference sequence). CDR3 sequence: CASSSQSYEQYF.

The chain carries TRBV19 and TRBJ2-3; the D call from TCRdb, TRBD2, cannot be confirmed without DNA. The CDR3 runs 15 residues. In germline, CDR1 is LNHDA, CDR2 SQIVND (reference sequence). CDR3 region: CASSIAPGGPDTQYF. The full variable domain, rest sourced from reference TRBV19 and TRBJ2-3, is DGGITQSPKYLFRKEGQNVTLSCEQNLNHDAMYWYRQDPGQGLRLIYYSQIVNDFQKGDIAEGYSVSREKKESFPLTVTSAQKNPTAFYLCASSIAPGGPDTQYFGPGTRLTVL.

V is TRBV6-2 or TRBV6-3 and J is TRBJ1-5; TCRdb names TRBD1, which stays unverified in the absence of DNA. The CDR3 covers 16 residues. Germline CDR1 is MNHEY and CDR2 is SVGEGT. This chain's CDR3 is CASSSTGGEGGQPQHF.

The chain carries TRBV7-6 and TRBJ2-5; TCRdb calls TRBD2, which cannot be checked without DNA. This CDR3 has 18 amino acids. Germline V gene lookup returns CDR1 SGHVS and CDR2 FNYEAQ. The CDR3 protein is CASSLAFDGGSLGETQYF.

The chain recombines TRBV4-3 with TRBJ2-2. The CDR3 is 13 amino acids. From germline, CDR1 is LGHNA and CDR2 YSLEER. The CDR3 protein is CASSTLTTGELFF.

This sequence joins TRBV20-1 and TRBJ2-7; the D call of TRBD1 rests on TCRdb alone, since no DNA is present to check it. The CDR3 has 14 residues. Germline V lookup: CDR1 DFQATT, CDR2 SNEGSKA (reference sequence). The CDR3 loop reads CSAIRDRVSYEQYF.

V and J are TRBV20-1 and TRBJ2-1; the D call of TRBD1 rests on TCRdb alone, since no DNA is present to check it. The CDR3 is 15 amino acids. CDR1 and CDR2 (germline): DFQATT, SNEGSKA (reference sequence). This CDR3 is CSARDPGTANNEQFF.